These 27 T cell receptor beta chains came from one sample sequenced in a study of identical twins. Each CDR3 protein is one row after TCRdb ran MiXCR on the 5' RACE reads. The repertoire has roughly 750,000 distinct CDR3 sequences, around 20% of them found once; the top ten carry around 4.5%. The data were also submitted as part of a second study, on T cells expressing NK-cell markers.

Sample: PBMCs. The receptors here all came from a woman aged 18-30 years in good health.

This chain joins TRBV7-9 and TRBJ2-3; D might be TRBD1 (6 bases). Trimming removed 5 bases at V and 6 bases at J, with 15 bases between. The germline V gene encodes CDR1 SEHNR and CDR2 FQNEAQ (reference sequence). The CDR3 length is 14 residues. The CDR3 region is CASSPDRDKDTQYF. The CDR3 nucleotides are TGTGCCAGCAGCCCTGACCGGGACAAGGATACGCAGTATTTT.

V gene TRBV18 combines with J gene TRBJ2-1; the D gene is possibly TRBD2 (6 bases). V lost 6 bases and J 0 bases, leaving 21 bases between the germline ends. The CDR3 is 18 amino acids. Germline CDR1 KGHSH, CDR2 LQKENI. The CDR3 is CASSRDGLASNSYNEQFF. The CDR3 DNA sequence: TGTGCCAGCTCCCGAGATGGGCTAGCGAGCAACTCCTACAATGAGCAGTTCTTC.

This clonotype was seen many times. The chain uses TRBV10-3 and TRBJ2-1, with D uncertain. CDR3 length: 13 residues. Looked up from germline, CDR1 is ENHRY and CDR2 is SYGVKD. Trimming shortened V by 2 bases and J by 7 bases, and 9 bases separated the two germline ends. Written as DNA, the CDR3 is TGTGCCATCAGTGAGCTGGTATTAAATGAGCAGTTCTTC. Translating it yields CAISELVLNEQFF.

This clonotype was counted between two and nine times. The genes are TRBV5-1 and TRBJ2-1, with D possibly matching TRBD1 (6 bases). Trimming cost V 4 bases and J 4 bases, with 15 bases left between them. The germline V gene has CDR1 SGHRS and CDR2 YFSETQ. The length of the CDR3 is 15 residues. CDR3 region: CASSLGTTDYNEQFF. DNA of the CDR3: TGCGCCAGCAGCCTAGGGACAACTGATTACAATGAGCAGTTCTTC.

V usage is TRBV10-2 and J usage is TRBJ2-7; D gene uncertain. The V end was cut by 3 bases, the J end by 4 bases, with 13 bases between. The germline V gene encodes CDR1 WSHSY and CDR2 SAAADI. The CDR3 contains 14 residues. The CDR3 here is CASSEIVAVYEQYF. DNA for the CDR3: TGCGCCAGCAGTGAAATCGTAGCAGTTTACGAGCAGTACTTC.

V and J are TRBV2 and TRBJ1-3; TRBD1 might be the D (5 bases). Germline assignment: CDR1 SNHLY and CDR2 FYNNEI. Trimming took off 6 bases at V and 1 base at J, with 10 bases between the two ends. The CDR3 loop spans 14 amino acids. In nucleotides, the CDR3 is TGTGCCAGCAGCGGTGACAGATCTGGAAACACCATATATTTT. Encoded protein: CASSGDRSGNTIYF.

This clonotype was recorded many times. The V gene is TRBV9, the J gene TRBJ2-5; D is unresolved. Trimming stripped 0 bases from V and 2 bases from J, with 11 bases between. This CDR3 contains 15 residues. Germline V gene lookup returns CDR1 SGDLS and CDR2 YYNGEE. The CDR3 sequence is CASSVGGRAQETQYF. The CDR3 DNA reads as TGTGCCAGCAGCGTAGGGGGTAGGGCACAAGAGACCCAGTACTTC.

The chain couples TRBV11-2 to TRBJ2-7; D may be TRBD2 (6 bases). The CDR3 spans 16 residues. V lost 3 bases to trimming and J lost 0 bases, with 15 bases between them. CDR1 and CDR2 from the germline V gene are SGHAT and FQNNGV. Written as DNA, the CDR3 is TGTGCCAGCAGCTTGATCGGGACTGCCAGCTCCTACGAGCAGTACTTC. It yields the protein CASSLIGTASSYEQYF.

In this sample, this clonotype turned up a few times. The chain combines TRBV15 with TRBJ2-7, with TRBD1 identical over 7 bases. The CDR3 spans 15 residues. Trimming took 4 bases from V and 0 from J; bases not matched to a gene: 6. The germline V gene encodes CDR1 LNHNV and CDR2 YYDKDF (reference sequence). The chain's CDR3 is CATSIDGTASYEQYF. CDR3 sequence (DNA): TGTGCCACCAGCATCGACGGGACAGCCTCCTACGAGCAGTACTTC.

The rearrangement joins TRBV20-1 to TRBJ2-5, with D perhaps TRBD2 (6 bases). Germline V gives CDR1 DFQATT, CDR2 SNEGSKA (reference sequence). The CDR3 loop spans 13 amino acids. Trimming left V 4 bases short and J 5 bases short, with 14 bases between. As DNA, the CDR3 is TGCAGTGCTACCCTGCAGGGAGGCGAGACCCAGTACTTC. It is translated as CSATLQGGETQYF.

The V call is TRBV6-1, the J call TRBJ2-1; 15 bases map to TRBD2. Germline values: CDR1 MNHNS, CDR2 SASEGT. V was clipped by 8 bases and J by 6 bases; unmatched bases: 11. The CDR3 contains 17 residues. The CDR3 DNA reads TGTGCCAGCCAACCGGGACTAGCGGGGGGCAAAGGCAATGAGCAGTTCTTC. Amino acids: CASQPGLAGGKGNEQFF.

The chain has TRBV7-2 and TRBJ2-2, with a weak D call TRBD1 (6 bases). With 7 bases removed from V and 5 bases from J, the gap between germline ends came to 14 bases. Looked up from germline, CDR1 is SGHTA and CDR2 is FQGNSA. This CDR3 is built from 14 residues. The CDR3 region is CASTQGHLTGELFF. Written as DNA, the CDR3 is TGTGCCAGCACCCAGGGGCATCTAACCGGGGAGCTGTTTTTT.

At least ten counts were recorded for this clonotype. The genes are TRBV10-3 and TRBJ2-1; 8 nucleotides align to TRBD2. Germline lookup yields CDR1 ENHRY and CDR2 SYGVKD. The junction had 3 bases not matched to a gene; V was cut back by 8 bases and J by 3 bases. CDR3 size: 13 residues. CDR3 amino acids: CAIQAGVYNEQFF. The CDR3 nucleotides are TGTGCCATCCAAGCGGGAGTCTACAATGAGCAGTTCTTC.

This chain links TRBV6-1 with TRBJ1-3; the D gene is possibly TRBD1 (5 bases). The CDR3 has 15 residues. The germline V and J ends were trimmed by 7 bases and 3 bases, with 16 bases remaining between them. CDR1 and CDR2 from the germline V gene are MNHNS and SASEGT. The chain's CDR3 is CASNRTGLVGNTIYF. CDR3 DNA: TGTGCCAGCAATAGAACAGGACTTGTTGGAAACACCATATATTTT.

The chain uses TRBV10-3 and TRBJ1-2; no clear D. Per the germline V gene, CDR1 is ENHRY and CDR2 is SYGVKD. V was clipped by 0 bases and J by 12 bases, with 11 bases between them. The CDR3 runs 12 residues. The CDR3 sequence: CAISESSSQNTF. The CDR3 bases are TGTGCCATCAGTGAGTCATCCAGTCAAAACACCTTC.

The rearrangement uses TRBV10-2 and TRBJ2-1; TRBD2 agrees at 14 bases. Trimming removed 10 bases from V and 5 bases from J; junction bases left unmatched: 4. CDR1 WSHSY and CDR2 SAAADI come from the germline V gene. CDR3 length equals 14 residues. In DNA, the CDR3 is TGCGCCACCCTGACTAGCGGGAGGGACAATGAGCAGTTCTTC. As protein: CATLTSGRDNEQFF.

This clonotype came up a few times. The V and J genes are TRBV6-1 and TRBJ2-2; D is uncertain. The CDR3 sequence is 13 residues long. V was trimmed by 8 bases and J by 3 bases, leaving 10 bases between them. Germline lookup yields CDR1 MNHNS and CDR2 SASEGT. In DNA, the CDR3 is TGTGCCAGCTTCAGGTCGGACACCGGGGAGCTGTTTTTT. Protein product: CASFRSDTGELFF.

This clonotype was counted only a few times. The J gene is TRBJ2-5, the V gene TRBV5-1, with TRBD2 as a possible D gene (6 bases). CDR3 length: 13 residues. CDR1 and CDR2 from the germline V gene are SGHRS and YFSETQ. V lost 5 bases to trimming and J lost 5 bases, with 13 bases between them. This chain's CDR3 is CASRESGQETQYF. CDR3 nucleotide sequence: TGCGCCAGCAGAGAGAGCGGGCAGGAGACCCAGTACTTC. The complete variable domain, with remaining parts taken from reference TRBV5-1 and TRBJ2-5, reads KAGVTQTPRYLIKTRGQQVTLSCSPISGHRSVSWYQQTPGQGLQFLFEYFSETQRNKGNFPGRFSGRQFSNSRSEMNVSTLELGDSALYLCASRESGQETQYFGPGTRLLVL.

This clonotype occurred many times. The CDR3 bases are TGCGCCAGCAGCTTGGATCGAGCGGGGGGCGGTACGCAGTATTTT. This encodes CASSLDRAGGGTQYF. This chain uses TRBV5-1 with TRBJ2-3; 9 bases are shared with TRBD2. The CDR3 extends over 15 amino acids. The V and J ends lost 0 bases and 8 bases, in that order; junction bases with no gene match: 7. The germline gives CDR1 SGHRS, CDR2 YFSETQ.

This clonotype was counted only a few times. The chain links TRBV24-1 to TRBJ2-1, with TRBD1 matching 9 bases. In germline, CDR1 is KGHDR, CDR2 SFDVKD. V gave up 5 bases and J gave up 7 bases; unmatched junction bases: 5. This CDR3 contains 14 residues. The CDR3 loop is CATSGTGVINEQFF. The CDR3 coding sequence is TGTGCCACCAGTGGGACAGGGGTAATTAATGAGCAGTTCTTC.

This clonotype was found many times. The chain combines TRBV12-3 or TRBV12-4 with TRBJ1-5; no clear D gene. This CDR3 spans 15 amino acids. The germline V and J ends were trimmed by 5 bases and 1 base, with 12 bases remaining between them. CDR3 in DNA: TGTGCCAGCAGTGGCCAAGGGAGCAGCAATCAGCCCCAGCATTTT. Encoded protein: CASSGQGSSNQPQHF.

There are a few counts of this clonotype. This rearrangement joins TRBV6-5 to TRBJ2-7; D is unresolved. Trimming pared 0 bases from V and 3 bases from J, leaving 9 bases between. Germline V gives CDR1 MNHEY, CDR2 SVGAGI. This CDR3 is built from 14 residues. CDR3 nucleotides: TGTGCCAGCAGTTACTCGAAGGTCGGCTACGAGCAGTACTTC. Translated, it gives CASSYSKVGYEQYF.

This clonotype was seen repeatedly, ten times or more. The V and J genes are TRBV27 and TRBJ2-7; D call uncertain. V lost 10 bases to trimming and J lost 7 bases, with 11 bases between them. The germline CDR1 and CDR2 sequences are MNHEY and SMNVEV (reference sequence). This CDR3 comprises 10 residues. CDR3 region: CATLWGEQYF. CDR3 nucleotides: TGTGCCACCCTGTGGGGAGAGCAGTACTTC.

The chain links TRBV7-8 to TRBJ2-2, with D unresolved. The CDR3 has 13 amino acids. Germline V gene data show CDR1 as SGHVS and CDR2 as FQNEAQ. V lost 5 bases and J 3 bases, leaving 7 bases between the germline ends. CDR3 nucleotide sequence: TGTGCCAGCAGCCCGCATTACACCGGGGAGCTGTTTTTT. Translated: CASSPHYTGELFF.

There are a few counts of this clonotype. The J gene is TRBJ2-5, the V gene TRBV12-3 or TRBV12-4, with D maybe TRBD1 (6 bases). V lost 0 bases to trimming and J lost 5 bases, with 13 bases between them. The CDR3 length is 15 residues. CDR3 residues: CASSLAGARRETQYF. The CDR3 DNA is TGTGCCAGCAGTTTAGCGGGGGCACGAAGGGAGACCCAGTACTTC.

The table lists this clonotype with a few counts. The gene calls are TRBV7-2 and TRBJ2-1; a possible D gene is TRBD2 (6 bases). V was pared by 3 bases and J by 11 bases, with 11 bases between. The CDR3 consists of 12 residues. Germline CDR1 is SGHTA and CDR2 is FQGNSA. The CDR3 DNA is TGTGCCAGCAGCTTCACAGCGGGTCAGCAGTTCTTC. Protein sequence: CASSFTAGQQFF.

The V call is TRBV9, the J call TRBJ2-1; TRBD2 matches at 8 bases. CDR3 length equals 19 residues. The ends lost 4 bases at V and 0 bases at J; junction bases unmatched: 15. The germline gives CDR1 SGDLS, CDR2 YYNGEE. CDR3 in amino acids: CASSLGVAGLSGSYNEQFF. The CDR3 nucleotides are TGTGCCAGCAGCCTAGGAGTAGCGGGATTGTCGGGCTCCTACAATGAGCAGTTCTTC.